The 28 T cell receptor beta chains below were found in one sample sequenced in a study of T cells in Graves' hyperthyroidism and ophthalmopathy. Using RNA transcripts as the source, TCR beta CDR3 regions were amplified. With the HTBI primer set, the TCR CDR3 went through a first round of RT-PCR. TCRdb ran MiXCR on the multiplex PCR reads and lists one entry per CDR3 protein. The data show more than 500,000 distinct CDR3 sequences, with over 12% seen just once and around 4.5% held by the top ten. Material for sequencing was blood. These receptors were taken from a woman in her thirties or forties with Graves' ophthalmopathy.

This clonotype came up many times. The chain employs TRBV19 and TRBJ1-2; TRBD1 is a possible D gene (5 bases). Germline V lookup: CDR1 LNHDA, CDR2 SQIVND (reference sequence). V shed 4 bases and J shed 8 bases, with 23 bases lying between them. The CDR3 consists of 16 residues. The DNA of the CDR3 is TGTGCCAGTAGTACCAATGTCATTCAGGGTTTGAAAGGCTACACCTTC. This codes for CASSTNVIQGLKGYTF.

V gene TRBV5-4 combines with J gene TRBJ2-5, with 7 bases identical to TRBD1. This CDR3 spans 15 amino acids. V lost 2 bases to trimming and J lost 1 base; unmatched junction nucleotides: 5. CDR1 and CDR2 (germline): SGHNT, YYREEE (reference sequence). In nucleotides, the CDR3 is TGTGCCAGCAGCTTAGACAGGGTTCCCCAAGAGACCCAGTACTTC. Translating gives CASSLDRVPQETQYF.

This clonotype was found many times. The J gene is TRBJ2-7, the V gene TRBV28, with a possible D match to TRBD2 (6 bases). The CDR3 extends over 12 amino acids. The germline gives CDR1 MDHEN, CDR2 SYDVKM. The V end lost 9 bases, the J end lost 1 base, and 10 bases lay between the germline ends. The CDR3 DNA is TGTGCCAGTGGGGACTTTTCCTACGAGCAGTACTTC. This encodes CASGDFSYEQYF.

This clonotype was picked up a small number of times. As DNA, the CDR3 is TGTGCCAGCACCACTGGGGCTAGCGCGAAGTACGAGCAGTACTTC. Translating gives CASTTGASAKYEQYF. This chain links TRBV28 with TRBJ2-7; a weak D match, TRBD2 (6 bases). With 7 bases removed from V and 4 bases from J, the gap between germline ends came to 20 bases. Germline CDR1 is MDHEN and CDR2 is SYDVKM. This CDR3 comprises 15 residues.

At least ten counts were recorded for this clonotype. The J gene is TRBJ2-5, the V gene TRBV6-2 or TRBV6-3; no reliable D call. V was clipped by 3 bases and J by 2 bases, with 7 bases between them. Looked up from germline, CDR1 is MNHEY and CDR2 is SVGEGT. CDR3 size: 13 residues. CDR3: CASSYEDQETQYF. The CDR3 DNA is TGTGCCAGCAGTTATGAAGATCAAGAGACCCAGTACTTC.

Ten or more counts support this clonotype. The CDR3 DNA sequence: TGTGCCAGCAGCTTGGGCGGGGCTACCCCCTTAGAGCAGTACTTC. Translation gives CASSLGGATPLEQYF. This sequence joins TRBV7-2 and TRBJ2-7, with D tentatively TRBD2 (6 bases). Germline CDR1 is SGHTA and CDR2 is FQGNSA. This CDR3 has 15 residues. Trimming took 3 bases from V and 7 from J, leaving 19 bases between them.

In its sample, this clonotype was seen a few times. V and J are TRBV30 and TRBJ1-3; D not resolved. V lost 0 bases and J 3 bases, leaving 15 bases between the germline ends. Germline values: CDR1 GTSNPN, CDR2 SVGIG (reference sequence). This CDR3 has 16 amino acids. DNA for the CDR3: TGTGCCTGGAGTGTATGGAGCCTCAAATTTGGAAACACCATATATTTT. Amino acid sequence: CAWSVWSLKFGNTIYF.

There are many counts of this clonotype. The chain is built from TRBV12-5 and TRBJ2-7; D is tentatively TRBD1 or TRBD2 (5 bases each). Germline assignment: CDR1 LGHNT and CDR2 FRNRAP. Trimming removed 1 base at V and 4 bases at J, with 8 bases between. The CDR3 has 13 amino acids. The CDR3 loop is CASGLDRRYEQYF. In DNA form, the CDR3 reads TGTGCTAGTGGTTTGGACAGGAGGTACGAGCAGTACTTC.

This clonotype was seen once. The V gene is TRBV24-1, the J gene TRBJ2-7, with D possibly being TRBD1 or TRBD2 (5 bases each). The CDR3 is 15 residues long. Germline V CDR1 and CDR2: KGHDR, SFDVKD. The V end was cut by 6 bases, the J end by 9 bases, with 23 bases between. In DNA form, the CDR3 reads TGTGCCACCAGTAGATCCGGGACGCAGCTTGCGGGGCAGTACTTC. Its protein is CATSRSGTQLAGQYF.

This clonotype was observed at least ten times. The genes are TRBV29-1 and TRBJ2-5; 7 bases line up with TRBD1. With V trimmed by 2 bases and J by 4 bases, 4 bases remained unmatched. This CDR3 has 13 amino acids. Germline V gives CDR1 SQVTM, CDR2 ANQGSEA. The CDR3, as DNA: TGCAGCGTTGAACGGACAGGTCGAGAGACCCAGTACTTC. Amino acids: CSVERTGRETQYF.

Many counts were recorded for this clonotype. CDR3: CASSKRQDRRLYGYTF. The CDR3 DNA follows: TGTGCCAGCAGTAAACGACAGGATAGGCGCCTCTATGGCTACACCTTC. The chain combines TRBV27 with TRBJ1-2; D is possibly TRBD1 (6 bases). CDR3 length: 16 residues. Trimming took 5 bases from V and 4 from J, leaving 20 bases between them. Germline CDR1 MNHEY, CDR2 SMNVEV (reference sequence).

This clonotype has ten or more counts. This sequence joins TRBV12-3 or TRBV12-4 and TRBJ2-5; D not certain. Between the trimmed V and J ends, which lost 2 bases and 0 bases, there was a span of 10 bases. CDR3 length: 15 residues. The CDR3 sequence: CASSLFVRDQETQYF. CDR3 bases: TGTGCCAGCAGTTTATTCGTTCGGGACCAAGAGACCCAGTACTTC.

This clonotype was counted ten times or more. The chain combines TRBV6-2 or TRBV6-3 with TRBJ2-7; D remains ambiguous. This CDR3 has 13 residues. Per germline, CDR1 MNHEY and CDR2 SVGEGT. Trimming stripped 8 bases from V and 5 bases from J, with 16 bases between. The CDR3, as DNA: TGTGCCAGCGGCGAAATTGGACGGGACGAGCAGTACTTC. This sequence encodes CASGEIGRDEQYF.

This clonotype was recorded many times. CDR3 sequence reads: CASSPVGSVEQYF. CDR3 nucleotides: TGTGCCAGCAGCCCAGTAGGTTCGGTCGAGCAGTACTTC. The chain recombines TRBV7-6 with TRBJ2-7; D is unclear. The CDR3 consists of 13 residues. Germline V gene lookup returns CDR1 SGHVS and CDR2 FNYEAQ. The germline V and J ends were trimmed by 5 bases and 6 bases, with 14 bases remaining between them.

Many counts were recorded for this clonotype. The genes are TRBV7-2 and TRBJ2-2; D is unresolved. The V and J ends lost 5 bases and 5 bases respectively, with 6 bases between them. Germline V lookup: CDR1 SGHTA, CDR2 FQGNSA. CDR3 length: 12 amino acids. This CDR3 is CASSHRTGELFF. CDR3 in DNA: TGTGCCAGCAGCCACCGTACCGGGGAGCTGTTTTTT.

The V gene is TRBV6-1, the J gene TRBJ1-2; 8 positions agree with TRBD1. Germline-derived CDR1 and CDR2 are MNHNS and SASEGT. The CDR3 is made up of 13 amino acids. V trimming: 6 bases; J trimming: 4 bases; junction bases outside the gene matches: 4. The CDR3 DNA follows: TGTGCCAGCAGGAGGACAGGGATCTATGGCTACACCTTC. Amino acids: CASRRTGIYGYTF.

The table lists this clonotype with many counts. The gene calls are TRBV7-2 and TRBJ2-7; no clear D. The germline CDR1 and CDR2 sequences are SGHTA and FQGNSA. The CDR3 is made up of 13 amino acids. The germline V and J ends were trimmed by 1 base and 5 bases, with 9 bases remaining between them. The CDR3 loop is CASSLVGYHEQYF. For the CDR3, the DNA is TGTGCCAGCAGCTTAGTCGGCTACCACGAGCAGTACTTC.

The chain has TRBV6-5 and TRBJ1-3; D gene uncertain. CDR3 length equals 15 residues. Trimming removed 0 bases from V and 4 bases from J, with 10 bases in between. CDR1 and CDR2 (germline): MNHEY, SVGAGI. The DNA for the CDR3 is TGTGCCAGCAGTTACTCCCAGACGCCCGGAAACACCATATATTTT. Its translation: CASSYSQTPGNTIYF.

This clonotype was counted at least ten times. This chain joins TRBV5-1 and TRBJ2-2; no clear D gene. V dropped 0 bases and J dropped 6 bases, with 6 bases sitting between them. The V gene's germline CDR1 is SGHRS and CDR2 YFSETQ. The CDR3 loop spans 13 amino acids. CDR3: CASSLGKAGELFF. In DNA, the CDR3 is TGCGCCAGCAGCTTGGGGAAAGCCGGGGAGCTGTTTTTT.

This clonotype showed up many times. V is TRBV6-2 or TRBV6-3 and J is TRBJ2-7; TRBD2 matches 10 bases. This CDR3 is 15 amino acids long. The germline V gene encodes CDR1 MNHEY and CDR2 SVGEGT. The V segment lost 6 bases and the J segment 4 bases; nucleotides outside the gene matches: 9. The CDR3 DNA is TGTGCCAGCAGCCCTCCTAGCGGGAGCACTTACGAGCAGTACTTC. Translation: CASSPPSGSTYEQYF.

This clonotype was recorded only once. This rearrangement joins TRBV2 to TRBJ1-5; TRBD1 might be the D (5 bases). The CDR3 contains 15 residues. Trimming left V 6 bases short and J 4 bases short, with 16 bases between. The germline CDR1 and CDR2 sequences are SNHLY and FYNNEI. The CDR3 here is CASRVMDILNQPQHF. DNA of the CDR3: TGTGCCAGCAGAGTTATGGACATTTTAAATCAGCCCCAGCATTTT.

This clonotype was recorded many times. The chain couples TRBV6-2 or TRBV6-3 to TRBJ2-5; D is perhaps TRBD1 (6 bases). The length of the CDR3 is 13 residues. The V end was cut by 6 bases, the J end by 5 bases, with 13 bases between. Per germline, CDR1 MNHEY and CDR2 SVGEGT. As DNA, the CDR3 is TGTGCCAGCAGACCAACAGGGATGGAGACCCAGTACTTC. Its protein product is CASRPTGMETQYF.

The gene calls are TRBV20-1 and TRBJ2-7; 12 bases fit TRBD2. CDR1 is DFQATT, CDR2 SNEGSKA, per germline (reference sequence). This CDR3 spans 14 amino acids. Losses at the gene ends were 5 bases for V and 5 bases for J; bases not matched to a gene: 7. CDR3 sequence: CSAASGRAGNEQYF. CDR3 sequence (DNA): TGCAGTGCTGCTAGCGGGAGGGCGGGAAACGAGCAGTACTTC.

This clonotype was observed many times. The CDR3 here is CASSLEGARLAGLSAEQYF. The CDR3 nucleotides read TGTGCCAGCAGCTTAGAGGGGGCGCGGCTAGCGGGACTCTCTGCCGAGCAGTACTTC. This chain uses TRBV11-2 with TRBJ2-7, with 9 nucleotides matching TRBD2. Trimming removed 0 bases from V and 6 bases from J; junction bases left unmatched: 18. Germline CDR1 is SGHAT and CDR2 is FQNNGV. This CDR3 has 19 residues.

The genes are TRBV3-1 and TRBJ2-4; 8 nucleotides agree with TRBD1. V dropped 8 bases and J dropped 1; count of bases not matched to a gene: 7. In germline, CDR1 is LGHDT, CDR2 YNNKEL (reference sequence). CDR3 length: 15 residues. The CDR3 is CASAVQGEAKNIQYF. The CDR3 nucleotides are TGTGCCAGCGCGGTACAGGGGGAGGCCAAAAACATTCAGTACTTC.

In this sample, this clonotype turned up many times. V gene TRBV14 combines with J gene TRBJ2-7; D perhaps matches TRBD2 (5 bases). V lost 4 bases to trimming and J lost 5 bases, with 18 bases between them. Germline assignment: CDR1 SGHDN and CDR2 FVKESK. The CDR3 runs to 15 residues. As DNA, the CDR3 is TGTGCCAGCAGCCTCGGTGGCACTCGGGGAGACGAGCAGTACTTC. It yields the protein CASSLGGTRGDEQYF.

This clonotype has a count of ten or more. CDR3 in DNA: TGTGCCAGCACCCTGACAGGCCGAGAGAACACCGGGGAGCTGTTTTTT. Its translation is CASTLTGRENTGELFF. The rearrangement links TRBV6-1 to TRBJ2-2; possibly TRBD1 for D (6 bases). The germline CDR1 and CDR2 sequences are MNHNS and SASEGT. The CDR3 is 16 amino acids. V lost 7 bases and J lost 1, with 16 bases in between.

The chain recombines TRBV6-1 with TRBJ2-7; D possibly corresponds to TRBD2 (5 bases). Germline CDR1 reads MNHNS; CDR2 reads SASEGT. The CDR3 is made up of 14 amino acids. Deletions cut 6 bases from V and 4 bases from J, with 16 bases between. In nucleotides, the CDR3 is TGTGCCAGCAGCGCACGCTTGGAGGTTTACGAGCAGTACTTC. It codes for CASSARLEVYEQYF.